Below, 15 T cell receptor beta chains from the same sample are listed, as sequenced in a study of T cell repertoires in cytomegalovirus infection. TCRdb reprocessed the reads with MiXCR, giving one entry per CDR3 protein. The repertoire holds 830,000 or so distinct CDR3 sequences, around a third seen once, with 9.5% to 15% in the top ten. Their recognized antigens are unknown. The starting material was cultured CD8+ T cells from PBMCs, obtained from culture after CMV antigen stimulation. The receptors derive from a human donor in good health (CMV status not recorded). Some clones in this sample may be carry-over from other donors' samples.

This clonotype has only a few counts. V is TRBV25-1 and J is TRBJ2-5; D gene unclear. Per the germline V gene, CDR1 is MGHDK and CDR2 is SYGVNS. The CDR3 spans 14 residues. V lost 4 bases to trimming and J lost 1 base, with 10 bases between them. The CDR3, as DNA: TGTGCCAGCAGTGCAGCGCGGTCCCAAGAGACCCAGTACTTC. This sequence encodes CASSAARSQETQYF.

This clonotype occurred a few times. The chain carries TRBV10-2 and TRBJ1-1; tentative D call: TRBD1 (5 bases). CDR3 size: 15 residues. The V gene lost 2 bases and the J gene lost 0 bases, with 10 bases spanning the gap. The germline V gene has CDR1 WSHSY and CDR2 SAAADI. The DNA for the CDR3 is TGCGCCAGCAGTGAGCCCCAGGGAGTGAACACTGAAGCTTTCTTT. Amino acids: CASSEPQGVNTEAFF.

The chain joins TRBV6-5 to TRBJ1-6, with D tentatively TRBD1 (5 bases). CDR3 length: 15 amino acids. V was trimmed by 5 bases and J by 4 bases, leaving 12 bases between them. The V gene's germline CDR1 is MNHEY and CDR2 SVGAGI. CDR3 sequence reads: CASSNDRVYNSPLHF. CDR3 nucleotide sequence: TGTGCCAGCAGTAACGACAGAGTTTATAATTCACCCCTCCACTTT.

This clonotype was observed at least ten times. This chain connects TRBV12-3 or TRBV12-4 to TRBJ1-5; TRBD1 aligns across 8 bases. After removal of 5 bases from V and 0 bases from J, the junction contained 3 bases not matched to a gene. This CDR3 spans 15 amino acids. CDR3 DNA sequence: TGTGCCAGCAGTCAGACAGGGGATAGCAATCAGCCCCAGCATTTT. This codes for CASSQTGDSNQPQHF.

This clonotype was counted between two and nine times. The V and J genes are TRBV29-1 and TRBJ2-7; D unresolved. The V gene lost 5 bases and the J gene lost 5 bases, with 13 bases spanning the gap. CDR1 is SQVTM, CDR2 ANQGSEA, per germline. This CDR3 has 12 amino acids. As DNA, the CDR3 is TGCAGCGTTATAGGGCCCCCCAACGAGCAGTACTTC. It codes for CSVIGPPNEQYF.

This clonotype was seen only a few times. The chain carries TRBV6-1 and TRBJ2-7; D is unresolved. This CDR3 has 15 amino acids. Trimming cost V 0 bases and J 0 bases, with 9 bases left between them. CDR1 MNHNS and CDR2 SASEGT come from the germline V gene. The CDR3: CASSEARRASYEQYF. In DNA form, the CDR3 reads TGTGCCAGCAGTGAAGCGCGAAGGGCCTCCTACGAGCAGTACTTC.

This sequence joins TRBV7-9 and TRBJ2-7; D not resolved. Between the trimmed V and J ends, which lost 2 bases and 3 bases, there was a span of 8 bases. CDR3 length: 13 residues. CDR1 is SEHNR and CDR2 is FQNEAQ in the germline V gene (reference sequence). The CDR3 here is CASSLRGGYEQYV. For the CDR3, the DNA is TGTGCCAGCAGCTTACGAGGCGGCTACGAGCAGTACGTC.

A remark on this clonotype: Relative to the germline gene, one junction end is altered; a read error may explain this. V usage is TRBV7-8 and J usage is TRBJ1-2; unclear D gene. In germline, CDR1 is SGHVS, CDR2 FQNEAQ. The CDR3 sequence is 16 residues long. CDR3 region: CVSAATRLEGNYGYTF. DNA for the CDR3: TGTGTCAGCGCCGCTACCCGTTTAGAGGGTAACTATGGCTACACCTTC. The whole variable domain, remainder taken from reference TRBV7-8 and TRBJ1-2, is GAGVSQSPRYKVAKRGQDVALRCDPISGHVSLFWYQQALGQGPEFLTYFQNEAQLDKSGLPSDRFFAERPEGSVSTLKIQRTQQEDSAVYLCVSAATRLEGNYGYTFGSGTRLTVV.

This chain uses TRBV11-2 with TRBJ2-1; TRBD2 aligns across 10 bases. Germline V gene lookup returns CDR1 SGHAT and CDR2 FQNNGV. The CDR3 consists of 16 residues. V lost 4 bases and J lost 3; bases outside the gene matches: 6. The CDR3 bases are TGTGCCAGCAGCTGGGTACCTAGCGGGGGCTACAATGAGCAGTTCTTC. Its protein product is CASSWVPSGGYNEQFF.

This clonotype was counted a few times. The CDR3 spells CSARDVLAGGYNEQFF. In nucleotides, the CDR3 is TGCAGTGCTAGAGATGTTTTAGCGGGGGGCTACAATGAGCAGTTCTTC. The chain has TRBV20-1 and TRBJ2-1; 10 bases agree with TRBD2. The CDR3 is 16 residues long. CDR1 is DFQATT, CDR2 SNEGSKA, per germline (reference sequence). The junction had 5 bases not matched to a gene; V was cut back by 0 bases and J by 3 bases.

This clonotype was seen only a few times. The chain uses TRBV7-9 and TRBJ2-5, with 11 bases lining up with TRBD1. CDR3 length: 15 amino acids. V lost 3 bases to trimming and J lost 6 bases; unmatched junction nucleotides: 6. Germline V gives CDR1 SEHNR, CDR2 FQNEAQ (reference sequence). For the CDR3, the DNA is TGTGCCAGCAGCTTCTGGACAGGGGGCACACAGACCCAGTACTTC. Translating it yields CASSFWTGGTQTQYF.

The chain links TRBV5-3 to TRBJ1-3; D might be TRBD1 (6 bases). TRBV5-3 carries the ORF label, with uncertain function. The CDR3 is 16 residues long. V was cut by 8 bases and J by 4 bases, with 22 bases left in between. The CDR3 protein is CASSQPGAARGNTIYF. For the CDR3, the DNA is TGTGCCAGCAGCCAACCGGGGGCCGCTCGAGGAAACACCATATATTTT.

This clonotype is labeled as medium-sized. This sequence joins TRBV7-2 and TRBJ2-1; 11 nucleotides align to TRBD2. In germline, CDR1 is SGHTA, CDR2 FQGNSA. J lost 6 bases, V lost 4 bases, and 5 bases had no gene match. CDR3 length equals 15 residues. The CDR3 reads CASSSLAGGFNEQFF. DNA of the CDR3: TGTGCCAGCAGCTCCTTAGCGGGGGGGTTCAATGAGCAGTTCTTC.

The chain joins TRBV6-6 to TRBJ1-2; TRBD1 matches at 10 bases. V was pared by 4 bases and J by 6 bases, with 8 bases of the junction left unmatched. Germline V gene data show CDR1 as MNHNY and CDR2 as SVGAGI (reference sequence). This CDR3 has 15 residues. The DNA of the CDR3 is TGTGCCAGCAGTTCATCACCGGACAGGGGGGATGGCTACACCTTC. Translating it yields CASSSSPDRGDGYTF.

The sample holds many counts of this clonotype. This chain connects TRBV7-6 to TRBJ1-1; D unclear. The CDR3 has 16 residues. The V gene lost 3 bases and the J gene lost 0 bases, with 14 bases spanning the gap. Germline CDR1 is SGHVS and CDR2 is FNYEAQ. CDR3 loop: CASSFRIAGMNTEAFF. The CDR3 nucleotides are TGTGCCAGCAGCTTCAGGATTGCAGGCATGAACACTGAAGCTTTCTTT. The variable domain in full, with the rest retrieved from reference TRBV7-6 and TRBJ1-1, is GAGVSQSPRYKVTKRGQDVALRCDPISGHVSLYWYRQALGQGPEFLTYFNYEAQQDKSGLPNDRFSAERPEGSISTLTIQRTEQRDSAMYRCASSFRIAGMNTEAFFGQGTRLTVV.